This T cell receptor (beta chain) appears in the sequencing data of a study of CD8 T cells in Susac syndrome (dated by TCRdb to the late 2010s). Background on the whole study: Repertoire sequencing was used to test whether CD8+ T cell activation and differentiation in Susac syndrome was antigen driven.

Concerning this clonotype itself: It lacks a known antigen. The sample holds no much larger clone one base away, and base qualities are not on file.

RNA was extracted using the RNeasy kit, and roughly 0.5 to 1 ug of the RNA was reverse transcribed with random hexamers. The immunoSEQ multiplex PCR assay, which covers 54 Vbeta and 13 Jbeta segments, was used to amplify TCR beta CDR3 regions. PCR amplification bias was corrected using a synthetic template baseline for primer optimization and computational correction. Per the source publication's procedure: Reads were annotated to V, D and J genes according to IMGT and were analyzed with immunoSEQ Analyzer, with only productive sequences retained. Clonality was computed as one minus Shannon entropy normalized by log2 of the number of productive unique sequences. For each patient and control, public and private clones were evaluated within the 100 most prevalent clones. Clones were defined as Susac-specific when absent from the healthy and MS cohorts, from over 950 published viral clones and from other ImmuneACCESS disease sequences. TCRdb applied fastp at Q25 and MiXCR to the public reads, then kept only in-frame beta chains. Entries are consolidated by CDR3 protein sequence, retaining the most common genes and DNA. In this record, the V and J calls reflect TCRdb's handling and not the investigators' own analysis. A total of about 70,000 distinct CDR3 sequences appear in this sample, roughly 95% of them only once. Of the sample, more than 0.09% is held by the ten largest clones.

The paper's findings and limits, for the study overall: The number of individuals in the TCR sequencing and HLA analysis was recognized as being relatively small.

Peripheral blood CD8+ and CD4+ T cells from healthy donors, Susac syndrome patients and multiple sclerosis patients were profiled using high-throughput TCR beta sequencing. The multiple sclerosis controls were treatment-naive patients whose relapsing-remitting disease, either stable or active, fulfilled the revised McDonald criteria. CD8+ TEMRA cells were enriched by FACS, while bulk CD8+ and CD4+ T cells were purified by magnetic negative isolation. Blood was collected in EDTA tubes and processed within 24 hours, with PBMCs isolated through density gradient centrifugation. PBMCs intended for TCR sequencing were frozen in liquid nitrogen and were later thawed in a 37 degrees C water bath. The sorted or isolated CD4+, CD8+ and CD8+ TEMRA cells reached a purity of at least 90%. The germline V gene supplies CDR1 SGHTA and CDR2 FQGNSA. V gives up 5 bases and J gives up 6 bases, and the segment between their germline ends measures 13 bases. From its cysteine to its phenylalanine, the CDR3 spans 13 amino acids. Only the CDR3 region is kept as DNA, spanning 39 bases read in frame from base 1.

The receptor chain draws on TRBV7-2 and TRBJ1-2; TRBD1 might be the D gene, on 6 matching bases. Sample: CD4+ T cells from PBMCs. This TCR was recovered from a human donor with multiple sclerosis. For the CDR3, the sequence is CASSPDRINGYTF. In nucleotide form, the sequence is TGTGCCAGCAGCCCAGACAGGATTAATGGCTACACCTTC.